Listed below are T cell receptor beta chains from one sample, sequenced in a study of blood T cell repertoires in COVID-19. The table came from immunoSEQ multiplex PCR; TCRdb's copy has only in-frame clones and leaves some out. Here the sample spans around 110,000 clones, about 81% being singletons. The sample consisted of peripheral blood. The receptor set was obtained from a man in his 70s with acute or convalescent COVID-19. The CDR3 runs from the conserved cysteine through the conserved F or W. The D gene is left open where the match is weak. Not every row has a clone size; where given, it reads once, few, many or a size class.

clone size,CDR3 length,V gene,D gene,J gene,CDR3 DNA,CDR3 protein
-,15,TRBV6-2/TRBV6-3,-,TRBJ2-7,TGTGCCAGCAGTTACCAAGACCGAGGAGCCTACGAGCAGTACTTC,CASSYQDRGAYEQYF
-,13,TRBV5-1,TRBD2,TRBJ2-5,TGCGCCAGCAGAGGACTAGCGGGAGAGACCCAGTACTTC,CASRGLAGETQYF
once,16,TRBV7-2,TRBD2,TRBJ2-1,TGTGCCAGCAGCCTCTATTGGCAGCGGGGTAACAATGAGCAGTTCTTC,CASSLYWQRGNNEQFF
-,15,TRBV5-1,-,TRBJ1-2,TGCGCCAGCAGCGCAGGTTCCCCCATTAACTATGGCTACACCTTC,CASSAGSPINYGYTF
-,14,TRBV3-1/TRBV3-2,-,TRBJ1-1,TGTGCCAGCAGCCAAGATAGGGGGAACACTGAAGCTTTCTTT,CASSQDRGNTEAFF
-,15,TRBV5-1,-,TRBJ1-5,TGCGCCAGCAGCTTCGCAGGGAATAGCAATCAGCCCCAGCATTTT,CASSFAGNSNQPQHF
-,13,TRBV6-1,TRBD1,TRBJ1-2,TGTGCCAGCAGTGAAATGGGACAGGGACGCTACACCTTC,CASSEMGQGRYTF
-,15,TRBV7-2,TRBD1,TRBJ2-7,TGTGCCAGCAGCTTCGACAGGGGAGAGTTCTACGAGCAGTACTTC,CASSFDRGEFYEQYF
-,14,TRBV5-6,TRBD1,TRBJ1-2,TGTGCCAGCAGCTTATATCGGGACAGGGGTGGCTACACCTTC,CASSLYRDRGGYTF
-,16,TRBV2,-,TRBJ1-3,TGTGCCAGCAGTGTCGACGGCCCGAGGGCAGGAAACACCATATATTTT,CASSVDGPRAGNTIYF
-,15,TRBV28,TRBD1,TRBJ1-4,TGTGCCAGCATCGGACAGGGCTCAACTAATGAAAAACTGTTTTTT,CASIGQGSTNEKLFF
few,14,TRBV7-2,-,TRBJ2-7,TGTGCCAGCAGCTTGATTGAGCGCACCTACGAGCAGTACTTC,CASSLIERTYEQYF
few,18,TRBV5-1,TRBD1,TRBJ1-3,TGCGCCAGCAGCTTGTCGAGTCCCGGACAGGGTATAAGAAACACCATATATTTT,CASSLSSPGQGIRNTIYF
-,12,TRBV28,-,TRBJ1-2,TGTGCCAGCAGTTTTACCAGGGTTGGCTACACCTTC,CASSFTRVGYTF
-,12,TRBV12-3/TRBV12-4,TRBD1,TRBJ2-7,TGTGCCAGCAGGACAGGGTTCGGCGAGCAGTACTTC,CASRTGFGEQYF
-,16,TRBV15,TRBD1,TRBJ1-5,TGTGCCACCAGCAGAGCCGACAGGGTTGGCAATCAGCCCCAGCATTTT,CATSRADRVGNQPQHF
-,13,TRBV3-1/TRBV3-2,-,TRBJ1-3,TGTGCCAGCAGCCAATCTCTGGGAAACACCATATATTTT,CASSQSLGNTIYF
-,14,TRBV5-4,TRBD2,TRBJ2-3,TGTGCCAGCAGCTTCGGGCGGGGGTCAGATACGCAGTATTTT,CASSFGRGSDTQYF
-,11,TRBV29-1,-,TRBJ2-5,TGCAGCGTTCCGGTACAAGAGACCCAGTACTTC,CSVPVQETQYF
-,17,TRBV18,TRBD1,TRBJ1-2,TGTGCCAGCTCACCTGTGACCGGGACAGGGACATCCTATGGCTACACCTTC,CASSPVTGTGTSYGYTF
-,15,TRBV3-1/TRBV3-2,-,TRBJ2-7,TGTGCCAGCAGCCAAGATCTCCTAGCTGGTAGGGAGCAGTACTTC,CASSQDLLAGREQYF
-,16,TRBV28,-,TRBJ2-7,TGTGCCAGCAGTTTTTCCGGGTCCCGAAAAAACTACGAGCAGTACTTC,CASSFSGSRKNYEQYF
-,16,TRBV5-4,-,TRBJ2-5,TGTGCCAGCAGCTTGGAGGCAGGGGAAGGAGTAGAGACCCAGTACTTC,CASSLEAGEGVETQYF